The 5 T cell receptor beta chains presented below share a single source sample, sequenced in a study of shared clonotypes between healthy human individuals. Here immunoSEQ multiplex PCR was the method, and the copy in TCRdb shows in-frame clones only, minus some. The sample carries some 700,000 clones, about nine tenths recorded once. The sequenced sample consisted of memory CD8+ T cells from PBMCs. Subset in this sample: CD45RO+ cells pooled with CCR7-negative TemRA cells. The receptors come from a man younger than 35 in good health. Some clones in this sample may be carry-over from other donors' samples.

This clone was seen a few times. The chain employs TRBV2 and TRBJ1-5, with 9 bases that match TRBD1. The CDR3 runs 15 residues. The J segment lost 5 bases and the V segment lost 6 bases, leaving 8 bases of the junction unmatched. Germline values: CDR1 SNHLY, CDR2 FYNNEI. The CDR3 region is CASSHMTGGDQPQHF. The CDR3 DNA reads TGTGCCAGCAGCCACATGACAGGGGGTGATCAGCCCCAGCATTTT.

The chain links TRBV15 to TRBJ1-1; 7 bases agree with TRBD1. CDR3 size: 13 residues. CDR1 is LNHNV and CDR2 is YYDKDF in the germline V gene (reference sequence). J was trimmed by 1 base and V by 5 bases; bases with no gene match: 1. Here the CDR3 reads CATSDRENTEAFF. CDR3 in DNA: TGTGCCACCAGCGACAGGGAGAACACTGAAGCTTTCTTT. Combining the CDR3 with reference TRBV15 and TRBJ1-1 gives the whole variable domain DAMVIQNPRYQVTQFGKPVTLSCSQTLNHNVMYWYQQKSSQAPKLLFHYYDKDFNNEADTPDNFQSRRPNTSFCFLDIRSPGLGDTAMYLCATSDRENTEAFFGQGTRLTVV.

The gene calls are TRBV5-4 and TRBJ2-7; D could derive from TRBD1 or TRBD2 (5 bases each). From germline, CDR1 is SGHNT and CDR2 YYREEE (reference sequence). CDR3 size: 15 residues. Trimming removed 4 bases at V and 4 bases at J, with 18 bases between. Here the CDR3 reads CASSLHVRGEYEQYF. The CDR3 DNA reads TGTGCCAGCAGCCTCCACGTGAGGGGAGAATACGAGCAGTACTTC.

The CDR3 DNA is TGTGCCAGCAGCTTGGTAAAAAACGAGCAGTACTTC. It yields the protein CASSLVKNEQYF. V is TRBV5-6 and J is TRBJ2-7; no definite D call. This CDR3 region has 12 residues. Germline CDR1 and CDR2: SGHDT and YYEEEE. Between the trimmed V and J ends, which lost 0 bases and 5 bases, there was a span of 6 bases.

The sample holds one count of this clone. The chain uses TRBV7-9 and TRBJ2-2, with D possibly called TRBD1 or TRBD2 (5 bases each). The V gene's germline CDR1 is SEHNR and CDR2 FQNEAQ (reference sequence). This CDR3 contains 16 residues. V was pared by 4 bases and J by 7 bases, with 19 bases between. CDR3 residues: CASSSSRGALVGELFF. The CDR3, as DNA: TGTGCCAGCAGCTCTTCACGGGGCGCATTGGTCGGGGAGCTGTTTTTT.